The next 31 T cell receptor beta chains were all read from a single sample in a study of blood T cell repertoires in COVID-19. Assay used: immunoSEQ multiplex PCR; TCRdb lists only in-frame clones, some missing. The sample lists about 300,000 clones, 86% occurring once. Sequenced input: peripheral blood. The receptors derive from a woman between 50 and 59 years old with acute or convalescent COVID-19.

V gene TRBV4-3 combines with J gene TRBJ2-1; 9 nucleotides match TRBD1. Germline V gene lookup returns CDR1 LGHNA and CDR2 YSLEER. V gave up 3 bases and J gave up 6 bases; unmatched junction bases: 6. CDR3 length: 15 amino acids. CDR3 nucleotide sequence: TGCGCCAGCAGCCAGGGGGACAGGGTGGGCAATGAGCAGTTCTTC. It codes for CASSQGDRVGNEQFF.

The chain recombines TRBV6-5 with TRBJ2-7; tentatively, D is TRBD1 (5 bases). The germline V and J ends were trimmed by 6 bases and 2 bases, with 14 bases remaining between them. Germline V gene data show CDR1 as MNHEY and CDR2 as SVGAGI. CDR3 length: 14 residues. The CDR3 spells CASRRQLSTYEQYF. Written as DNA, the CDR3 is TGTGCCAGCAGGAGACAGCTAAGTACCTACGAGCAGTACTTC.

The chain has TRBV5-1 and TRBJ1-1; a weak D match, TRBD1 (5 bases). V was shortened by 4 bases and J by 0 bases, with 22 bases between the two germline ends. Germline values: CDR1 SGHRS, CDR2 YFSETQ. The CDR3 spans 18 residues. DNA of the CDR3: TGCGCCAGCAGCCCGATTTGGCTGTCGGGGGGGGTGAACACTGAAGCTTTCTTT. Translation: CASSPIWLSGGVNTEAFF.

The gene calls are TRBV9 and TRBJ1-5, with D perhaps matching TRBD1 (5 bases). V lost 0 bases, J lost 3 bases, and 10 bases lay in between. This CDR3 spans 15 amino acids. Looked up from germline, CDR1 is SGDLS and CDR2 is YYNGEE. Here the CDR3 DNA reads TGTGCCAGCAGCGTAGATCAGGGTTTCAATCAGCCCCAGCATTTT. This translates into CASSVDQGFNQPQHF.

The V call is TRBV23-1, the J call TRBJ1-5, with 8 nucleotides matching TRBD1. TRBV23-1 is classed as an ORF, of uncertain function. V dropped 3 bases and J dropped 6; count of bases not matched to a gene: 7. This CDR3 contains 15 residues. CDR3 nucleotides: TGCGCCAGCAGTCATTTAGAAGACAGGGGTCAGCCCCAGCATTTT. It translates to CASSHLEDRGQPQHF.

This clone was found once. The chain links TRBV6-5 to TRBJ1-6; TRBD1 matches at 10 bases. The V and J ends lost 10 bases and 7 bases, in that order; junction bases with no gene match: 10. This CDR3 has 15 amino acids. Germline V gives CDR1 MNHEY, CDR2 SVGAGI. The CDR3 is CAIPRQGALNSPLHF. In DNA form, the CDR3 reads TGTGCCATTCCGAGACAGGGGGCGTTAAATTCACCCCTCCACTTT.

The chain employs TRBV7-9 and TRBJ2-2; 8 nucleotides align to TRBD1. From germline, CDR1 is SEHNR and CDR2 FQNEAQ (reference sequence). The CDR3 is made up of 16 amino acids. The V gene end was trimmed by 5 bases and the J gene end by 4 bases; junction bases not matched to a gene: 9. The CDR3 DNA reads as TGTGCCAGCAGCGTAAACAGGGGGGCGGTCACCGGGGAGCTGTTTTTT. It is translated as CASSVNRGAVTGELFF.

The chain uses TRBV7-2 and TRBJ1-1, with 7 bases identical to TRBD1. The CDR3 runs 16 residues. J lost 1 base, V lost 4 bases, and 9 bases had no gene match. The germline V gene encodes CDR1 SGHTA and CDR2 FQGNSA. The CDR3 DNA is TGTGCCAGCAGCTCCCAGGGGGGAGCAGGGAACACTGAAGCTTTCTTT. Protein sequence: CASSSQGGAGNTEAFF.

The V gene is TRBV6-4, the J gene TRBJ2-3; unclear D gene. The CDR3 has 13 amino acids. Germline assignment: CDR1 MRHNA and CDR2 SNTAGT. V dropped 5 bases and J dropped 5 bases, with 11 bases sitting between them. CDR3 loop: CASSTTLLDTQYF. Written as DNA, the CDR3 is TGTGCCAGCAGTACGACTCTCCTAGATACGCAGTATTTT.

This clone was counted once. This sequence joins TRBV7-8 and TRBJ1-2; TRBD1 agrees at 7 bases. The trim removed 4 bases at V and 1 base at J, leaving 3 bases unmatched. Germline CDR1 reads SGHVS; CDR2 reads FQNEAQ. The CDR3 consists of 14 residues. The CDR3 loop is CASSWDSLNYGYTF. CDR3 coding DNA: TGTGCCAGCAGCTGGGACAGCCTTAACTATGGCTACACCTTC.

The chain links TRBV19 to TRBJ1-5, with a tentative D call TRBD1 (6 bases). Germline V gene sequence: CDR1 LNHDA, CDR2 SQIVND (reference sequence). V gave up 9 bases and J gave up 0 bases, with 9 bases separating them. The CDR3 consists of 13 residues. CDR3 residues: CASKQGSNQPQHF. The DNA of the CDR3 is TGTGCCAGCAAACAGGGTAGCAATCAGCCCCAGCATTTT.

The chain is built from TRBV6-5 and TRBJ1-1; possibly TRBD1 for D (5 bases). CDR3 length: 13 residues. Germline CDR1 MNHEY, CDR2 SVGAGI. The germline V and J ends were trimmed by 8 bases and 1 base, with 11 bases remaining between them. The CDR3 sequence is CASGGVGNTEAFF. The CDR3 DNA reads TGTGCCAGCGGGGGGGTTGGGAACACTGAAGCTTTCTTT.

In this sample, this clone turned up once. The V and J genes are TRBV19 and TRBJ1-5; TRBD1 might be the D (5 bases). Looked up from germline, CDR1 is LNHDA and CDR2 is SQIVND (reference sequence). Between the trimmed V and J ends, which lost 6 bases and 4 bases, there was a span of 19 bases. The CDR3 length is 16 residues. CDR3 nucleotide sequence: TGTGCCAGTAGCGTAATCGGGGGATATCGAAATCAGCCCCAGCATTTT. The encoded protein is CASSVIGGYRNQPQHF.

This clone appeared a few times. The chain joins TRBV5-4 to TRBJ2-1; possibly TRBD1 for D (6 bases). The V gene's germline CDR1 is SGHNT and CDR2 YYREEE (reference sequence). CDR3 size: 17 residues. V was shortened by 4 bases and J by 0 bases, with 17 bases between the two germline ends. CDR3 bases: TGTGCCAGCAGCCTCAAAGACAGGCCGCCCTCCTACAATGAGCAGTTCTTC. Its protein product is CASSLKDRPPSYNEQFF.

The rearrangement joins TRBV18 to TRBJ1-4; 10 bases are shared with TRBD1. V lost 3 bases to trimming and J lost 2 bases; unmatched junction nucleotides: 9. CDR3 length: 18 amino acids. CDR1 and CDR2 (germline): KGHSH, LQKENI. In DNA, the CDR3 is TGTGCCAGCTCACCGTCCGGGACAGGGGTCGAGACTAATGAAAAACTGTTTTTT. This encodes CASSPSGTGVETNEKLFF.

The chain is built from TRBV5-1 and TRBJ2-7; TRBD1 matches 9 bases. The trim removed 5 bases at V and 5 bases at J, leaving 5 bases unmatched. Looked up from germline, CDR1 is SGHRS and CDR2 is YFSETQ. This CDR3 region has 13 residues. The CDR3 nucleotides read TGCGCCAGCAGGGTGACAGGGGGGGACGAGCAGTACTTC. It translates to CASRVTGGDEQYF.

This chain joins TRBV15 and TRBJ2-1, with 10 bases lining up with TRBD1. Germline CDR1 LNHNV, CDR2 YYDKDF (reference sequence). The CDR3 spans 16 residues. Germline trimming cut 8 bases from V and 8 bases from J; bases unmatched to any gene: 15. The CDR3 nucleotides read TGTGCCACCCGACCGTTTGACAGGGGGCGTGATCATGAGCAGTTCTTC. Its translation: CATRPFDRGRDHEQFF.

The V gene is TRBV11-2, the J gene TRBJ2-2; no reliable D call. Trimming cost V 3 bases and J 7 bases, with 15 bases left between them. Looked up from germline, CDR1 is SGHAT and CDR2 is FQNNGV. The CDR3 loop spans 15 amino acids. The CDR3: CASSFVRSSGGELFF. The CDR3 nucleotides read TGTGCCAGCAGCTTCGTGCGGTCCTCCGGCGGGGAGCTGTTTTTT.

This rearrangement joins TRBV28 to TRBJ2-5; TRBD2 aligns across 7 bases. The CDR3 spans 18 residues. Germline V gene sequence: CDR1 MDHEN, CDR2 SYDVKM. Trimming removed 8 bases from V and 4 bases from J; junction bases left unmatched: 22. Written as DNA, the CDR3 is TGTGCCAGCGGGCCGGGGCGGGAGATCGGCAAAAAAAGAGAGACCCAGTACTTC. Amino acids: CASGPGREIGKKRETQYF.

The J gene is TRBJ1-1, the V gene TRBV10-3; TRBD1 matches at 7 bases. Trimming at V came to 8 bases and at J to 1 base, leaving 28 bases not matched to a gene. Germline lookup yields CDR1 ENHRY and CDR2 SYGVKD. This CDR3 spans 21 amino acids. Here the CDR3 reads CAISSEPGGRPRALRNTEAFF. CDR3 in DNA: TGTGCCATCTCCTCCGAGCCAGGGGGTCGTCCGAGGGCGCTTAGGAACACTGAAGCTTTCTTT.

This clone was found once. CDR3 in DNA: TGTGCCACCAGTCTTAACACAGATACGCAGTATTTT. This codes for CATSLNTDTQYF. The V and J genes are TRBV24-1 and TRBJ2-3; D not resolved. The CDR3 spans 12 residues. Germline loops: CDR1 KGHDR, CDR2 SFDVKD. The ends were cut back, 6 bases at V and 2 bases at J, with 5 bases in the middle.

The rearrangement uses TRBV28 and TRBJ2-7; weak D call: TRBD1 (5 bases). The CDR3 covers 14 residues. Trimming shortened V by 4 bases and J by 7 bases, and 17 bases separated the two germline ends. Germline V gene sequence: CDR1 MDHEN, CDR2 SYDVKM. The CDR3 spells CASSYTLGRDEQYF. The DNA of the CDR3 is TGTGCCAGCAGTTACACCCTCGGCAGGGATGAGCAGTACTTC.

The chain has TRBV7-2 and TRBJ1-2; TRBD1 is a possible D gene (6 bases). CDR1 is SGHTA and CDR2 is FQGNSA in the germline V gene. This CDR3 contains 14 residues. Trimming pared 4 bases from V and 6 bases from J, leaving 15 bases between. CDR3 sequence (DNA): TGTGCCAGCAGCTATTTGGGGGGGCGCGATGGCTACACCTTC. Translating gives CASSYLGGRDGYTF.

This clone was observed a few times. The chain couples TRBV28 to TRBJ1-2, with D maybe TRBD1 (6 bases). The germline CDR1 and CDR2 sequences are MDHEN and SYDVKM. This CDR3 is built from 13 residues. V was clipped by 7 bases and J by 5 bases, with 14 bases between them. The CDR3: CASTVDRKYGYTF. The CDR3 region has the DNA TGTGCCAGCACGGTGGACAGAAAATATGGCTACACCTTC.

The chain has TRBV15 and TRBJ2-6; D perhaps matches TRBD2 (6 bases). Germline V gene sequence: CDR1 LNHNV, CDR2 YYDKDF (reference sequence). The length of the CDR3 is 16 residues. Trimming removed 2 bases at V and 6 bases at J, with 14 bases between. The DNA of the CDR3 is TGTGCCACCAGCAGATCCGGCGGGGTGGTGGCCAACGTCCTGACTTTC. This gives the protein CATSRSGGVVANVLTF.

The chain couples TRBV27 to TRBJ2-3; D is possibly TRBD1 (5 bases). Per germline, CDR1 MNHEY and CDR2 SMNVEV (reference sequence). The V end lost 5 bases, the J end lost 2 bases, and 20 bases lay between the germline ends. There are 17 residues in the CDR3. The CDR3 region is CASSGPTVSRDTDTQYF. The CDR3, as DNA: TGTGCCAGCAGTGGCCCGACAGTTTCTAGAGACACAGATACGCAGTATTTT.

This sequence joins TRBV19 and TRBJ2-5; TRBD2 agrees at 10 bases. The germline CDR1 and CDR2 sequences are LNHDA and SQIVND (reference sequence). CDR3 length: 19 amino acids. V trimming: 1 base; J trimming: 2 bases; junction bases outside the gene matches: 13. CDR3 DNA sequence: TGTGCCAGTAGTATAGTTCACCTAGCGGGAGCAATAACACAAGAGACCCAGTACTTC. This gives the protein CASSIVHLAGAITQETQYF.

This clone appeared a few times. The chain's CDR3 is CASSLALADAGELFF. As DNA, the CDR3 is TGCGCCAGCAGCTTGGCACTAGCGGATGCCGGGGAGCTGTTTTTT. V and J are TRBV5-1 and TRBJ2-2; TRBD2 matches 8 bases. The CDR3 consists of 15 residues. Trimming removed 0 bases from V and 6 bases from J; junction bases left unmatched: 4. CDR1 is SGHRS, CDR2 YFSETQ, per germline.

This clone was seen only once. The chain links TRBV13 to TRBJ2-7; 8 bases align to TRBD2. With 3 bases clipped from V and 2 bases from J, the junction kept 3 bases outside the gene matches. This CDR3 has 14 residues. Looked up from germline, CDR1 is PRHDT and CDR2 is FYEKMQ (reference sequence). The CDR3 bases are TGTGCCAGCAGCTTGACTAGCGAGGCCTACGAGCAGTACTTC. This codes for CASSLTSEAYEQYF.

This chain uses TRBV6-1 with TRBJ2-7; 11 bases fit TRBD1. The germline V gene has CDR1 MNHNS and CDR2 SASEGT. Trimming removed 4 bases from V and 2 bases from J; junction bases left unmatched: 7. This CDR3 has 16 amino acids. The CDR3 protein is CASSAPRTGGAYEQYF. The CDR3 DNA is TGTGCCAGCAGTGCGCCGCGGACAGGGGGCGCCTACGAGCAGTACTTC.

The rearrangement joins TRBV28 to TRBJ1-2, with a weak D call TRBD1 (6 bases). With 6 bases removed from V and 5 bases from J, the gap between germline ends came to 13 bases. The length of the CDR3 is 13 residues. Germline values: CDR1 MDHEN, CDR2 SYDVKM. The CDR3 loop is CASSLDRTYGYTF. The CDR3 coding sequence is TGTGCCAGCAGCCTTGACAGGACTTATGGCTACACCTTC.